The 21 T cell receptor beta chains in this list originate from one sample, sequenced in a study of STAT5B mutations in CD4+ large granular lymphocyte leukemia. Repertoires were generated with immunoSEQ multiplex PCR, while TCRdb's copy carries only in-frame clones and drops some. The table includes just over 40,000 clones, roughly 76% detected once. The sample was CD4+ T cells from blood buffy coats. The receptor source for this set is a human donor in good health.

This chain links TRBV4-3 with TRBJ2-1, with unresolved D. The V and J ends lost 4 bases and 12 bases respectively, with 19 bases between them. Germline CDR1 is LGHNA and CDR2 is YSLEER. The CDR3 contains 14 residues. CDR3 nucleotides: TGCGCCAGCAGCCCGAGCCTTCCCGATCTGCGGCAGTTCTTC. Translation gives CASSPSLPDLRQFF.

CDR3 loop: CASSSPAQNGYTF. CDR3 DNA sequence: TGTGCCAGCAGCTCCCCGGCGCAAAATGGCTACACCTTC. The V and J genes are TRBV7-9 and TRBJ1-2; D gene unclear. The V and J ends lost 4 bases and 6 bases respectively, with 12 bases between them. The CDR3 sequence is 13 residues long. Germline CDR1 reads SEHNR; CDR2 reads FQNEAQ (reference sequence).

The gene calls are TRBV30 and TRBJ1-3; D gene unclear. V lost 1 base and J 7 bases, leaving 5 bases between the germline ends. The germline V gene has CDR1 GTSNPN and CDR2 SVGIG (reference sequence). The CDR3 consists of 11 residues. Here the CDR3 DNA reads TGTGCCTGGAGTGGCCGGAACACCATATATTTT. Its translation: CAWSGRNTIYF. Full variable domain (outside the CDR3, taken from reference TRBV30 and TRBJ1-3): SQTIHQWPATLVQPVGSPLSLECTVEGTSNPNLYWYRQAAGRGLQLLFYSVGIGQISSEVPQNLSASRPQDRQFILSSKKLLLSDSGFYLCAWSGRNTIYFGEGSWLTVV.

The J gene is TRBJ2-7, the V gene TRBV27; 7 nucleotides line up with TRBD2. Trimming took 7 bases from V and 0 from J; bases not matched to a gene: 9. The CDR3 loop spans 15 amino acids. Germline assignment: CDR1 MNHEY and CDR2 SMNVEV (reference sequence). The CDR3: CASKSAGLSSYEQYF. The CDR3, as DNA: TGTGCCAGCAAGTCAGCGGGGTTGAGCTCCTACGAGCAGTACTTC.

DNA for the CDR3: TGCAGCGTTTTCGCGGGACTGATGAACACTGAAGCTTTCTTT. Protein product: CSVFAGLMNTEAFF. The rearrangement uses TRBV29-1 and TRBJ1-1, with D possibly being TRBD1 (5 bases). The germline V gene encodes CDR1 SQVTM and CDR2 ANQGSEA. Trimming left V 5 bases short and J 0 bases short, with 13 bases between. The CDR3 sequence is 14 residues long.

The V gene is TRBV5-1, the J gene TRBJ1-2, with 7 positions matching TRBD1. V shed 4 bases, J shed 8 bases, and the junction held 5 bases outside the gene matches. Germline V gene data show CDR1 as SGHRS and CDR2 as YFSETQ. The CDR3 contains 12 residues. CDR3 coding DNA: TGCGCCAGCAGCCGTCAGGGGGGGGGCTACACCTTC. Amino acid sequence: CASSRQGGGYTF. Full variable domain (missing parts from reference TRBV5-1 and TRBJ1-2): KAGVTQTPRYLIKTRGQQVTLSCSPISGHRSVSWYQQTPGQGLQFLFEYFSETQRNKGNFPGRFSGRQFSNSRSEMNVSTLELGDSALYLCASSRQGGGYTFGSGTRLTVV.

The rearrangement joins TRBV19 to TRBJ1-2; no reliable D call. Germline V lookup: CDR1 LNHDA, CDR2 SQIVND (reference sequence). This CDR3 is built from 12 residues. V was pared by 1 base and J by 4 bases, with 4 bases between. CDR3 DNA sequence: TGTGCCAGTAGTATAGCCCTCTATGGCTACACCTTC. Translation: CASSIALYGYTF.

DNA of the CDR3: TGTGCCAGCAGCCGTGAGGTTACGAGGGGCGGCTACGAGCAGTACTTC. It is translated as CASSREVTRGGYEQYF. The rearrangement uses TRBV5-4 and TRBJ2-5, with D perhaps being TRBD1 or TRBD2 (5 bases each). The J call may be faulty, since TRBJ2-7 better matches the DNA end. Germline CDR1 reads SGHNT; CDR2 reads YYREEE (reference sequence). This CDR3 region has 16 residues.

V is TRBV5-6 and J is TRBJ1-2, with D perhaps matching TRBD1 (5 bases). CDR1 and CDR2 (germline): SGHDT, YYEEEE. V lost 2 bases, J lost 3 bases, and 17 bases lay in between. The CDR3 contains 16 residues. The CDR3, as DNA: TGTGCCAGCAGCTTAAGATGGGGGGGAGCGGACTATGGCTACACCTTC. Protein product: CASSLRWGGADYGYTF.

This chain links TRBV21-1 with TRBJ1-5; the table's D gene call, TRBD1, was not cross checked with the DNA. TRBV21-1 is a recognized pseudogene. The CDR3 length is 16 residues. CDR3 coding DNA: TGTGCCAGCAGCTCTCTCAGGGGACAGGGTGATCAGCCCCAGCATTTT. This encodes CASSSLRGQGDQPQHF.

The CDR3 region has the DNA TGTGCCAGCAGTCCCCGGGGGTCTTTTCGCGAGCAGTACTTC. This sequence encodes CASSPRGSFREQYF. The V and J genes are TRBV28 and TRBJ2-7; D possibly corresponds to TRBD2 (6 bases). V was shortened by 5 bases and J by 6 bases, with 17 bases between the two germline ends. Germline CDR1 and CDR2: MDHEN and SYDVKM. The CDR3 loop spans 14 amino acids. The variable domain in full, completed from reference TRBV28 and TRBJ2-7, reads DVKVTQSSRYLVKRTGEKVFLECVQDMDHENMFWYRQDPGLGLRLIYFSYDVKMKEKGDIPEGYSVSREKKERFSLILESASTNQTSMYLCASSPRGSFREQYFGPGTRLTVT.

The chain uses TRBV21-1 and TRBJ1-1; TRBD1 is the table's D call, not checked against the DNA. TRBV21-1 is given as a pseudogene. CDR3 size: 19 residues. For the CDR3, the DNA is TGTGCCAGCAGCAAAGGACAGGATGACAGGGGGGGAATGAACACTGAAGCTTTCTTT. Translated: CASSKGQDDRGGMNTEAFF.

The rearrangement links TRBV14 to TRBJ2-7; 8 bases fit TRBD1. Unmatched junction bases numbered 8, after V lost 1 base and J lost 6 bases. The CDR3 has 15 amino acids. Germline V CDR1 and CDR2: SGHDN, FVKESK. This chain's CDR3 is CASSQVRAGGSEQYF. In DNA, the CDR3 is TGTGCCAGCAGCCAAGTACGCGCAGGGGGCTCCGAGCAGTACTTC.

This clone was seen a few times. The CDR3 sequence is CASSILYGYTF. The CDR3 DNA is TGTGCCAGCAGCATCTTGTATGGCTACACCTTC. This sequence joins TRBV6-1 and TRBJ1-2; no clear D. The CDR3 is 11 residues long. Between the trimmed V and J ends, which lost 6 bases and 5 bases, there was a span of 7 bases. Per germline, CDR1 MNHNS and CDR2 SASEGT.

The chain carries TRBV7-9 and TRBJ1-1; D possibly corresponds to TRBD1 (5 bases). CDR3 length equals 14 residues. The V and J ends lost 5 bases and 4 bases respectively, with 14 bases between them. Germline V CDR1 and CDR2: SEHNR, FQNEAQ (reference sequence). The CDR3 DNA follows: TGTGCCAGCAGCGAAGTAGGGGTCGGCACTGAAGCTTTCTTT. It codes for CASSEVGVGTEAFF.

This sequence joins TRBV7-2 and TRBJ2-4; no reliable D call. Germline assignment: CDR1 SGHTA and CDR2 FQGNSA. The V and J ends lost 0 bases and 1 base respectively, with 7 bases between them. CDR3 size: 15 residues. CDR3 loop: CASSLAQLAKNIQYF. For the CDR3, the DNA is TGTGCCAGCAGCTTAGCTCAGTTGGCCAAAAACATTCAGTACTTC.

V and J are TRBV5-4 and TRBJ2-1, with 10 bases lining up with TRBD1. Germline CDR1 and CDR2: SGHNT and YYREEE (reference sequence). There are 15 residues in the CDR3. J lost 7 bases, V lost 0 bases, and 4 bases had no gene match. CDR3 in DNA: TGTGCCAGCAGCTTGGGGGACAGGGGATTTAATGAGCAGTTCTTC. Translated, it gives CASSLGDRGFNEQFF.

The chain carries TRBV19 and TRBJ2-3, with 10 bases lining up with TRBD2. The CDR3 is made up of 16 amino acids. The J segment lost 7 bases and the V segment lost 6 bases, leaving 13 bases of the junction unmatched. Germline values: CDR1 LNHDA, CDR2 SQIVND (reference sequence). This chain's CDR3 is CASSGLAGALRNTQYF. Written as DNA, the CDR3 is TGTGCCAGTAGCGGGCTAGCGGGGGCCCTCCGAAATACGCAGTATTTT. Full variable domain (remainder filled in from reference TRBV19 and TRBJ2-3): DGGITQSPKYLFRKEGQNVTLSCEQNLNHDAMYWYRQDPGQGLRLIYYSQIVNDFQKGDIAEGYSVSREKKESFPLTVTSAQKNPTAFYLCASSGLAGALRNTQYFGPGTRLTVL.

V usage is TRBV9 and J usage is TRBJ2-7, with D perhaps assigned TRBD1 or TRBD2 (5 bases each). V gave up 3 bases and J gave up 4 bases, with 11 bases separating them. Germline CDR1 and CDR2: SGDLS and YYNGEE. CDR3 size: 13 residues. This CDR3 is CASSGQGGYEQYF. The CDR3 bases are TGTGCCAGCAGCGGCCAGGGCGGGTACGAGCAGTACTTC.

The rearrangement links TRBV19 to TRBJ2-7; TRBD2 agrees at 8 bases. The germline gives CDR1 LNHDA, CDR2 SQIVND (reference sequence). Trimming cost V 6 bases and J 3 bases; bases outside gene matches: 10. The CDR3 contains 15 residues. The CDR3 coding sequence is TGTGCCAGTAGGGGGGAAGTAGCGGGAATCTACGAGCAGTACTTC. This codes for CASRGEVAGIYEQYF.

CDR3 sequence (DNA): TGCGCCAGCAGCCAAGAGGAGACAGGGGGCTGGGGTACGCAGTATTTT. As protein: CASSQEETGGWGTQYF. This chain joins TRBV4-1 and TRBJ2-3; TRBD1 agrees at 10 bases. CDR3 size: 16 residues. Looked up from germline, CDR1 is MGHRA and CDR2 is YSYEKL. V dropped 0 bases and J dropped 8; count of bases not matched to a gene: 8.